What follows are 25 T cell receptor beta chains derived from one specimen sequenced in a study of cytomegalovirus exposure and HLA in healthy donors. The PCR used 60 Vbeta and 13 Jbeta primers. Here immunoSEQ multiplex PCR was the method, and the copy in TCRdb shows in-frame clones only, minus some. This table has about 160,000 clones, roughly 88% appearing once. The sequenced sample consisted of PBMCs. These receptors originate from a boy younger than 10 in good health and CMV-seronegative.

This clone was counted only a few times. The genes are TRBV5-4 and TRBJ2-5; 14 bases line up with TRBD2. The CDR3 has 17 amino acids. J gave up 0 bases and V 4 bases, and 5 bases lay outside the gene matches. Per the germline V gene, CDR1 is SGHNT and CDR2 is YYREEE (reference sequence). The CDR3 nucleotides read TGTGCCAGCAGCCACCGGACTAGCGGGAGGAACCAAGAGACCCAGTACTTC. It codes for CASSHRTSGRNQETQYF.

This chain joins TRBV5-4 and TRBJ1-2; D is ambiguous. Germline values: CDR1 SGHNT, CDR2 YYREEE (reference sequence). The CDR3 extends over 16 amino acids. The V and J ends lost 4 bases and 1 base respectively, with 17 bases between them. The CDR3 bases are TGTGCCAGCAGCCCGCTTCCGGGGAATAATAACTATGGCTACACCTTC. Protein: CASSPLPGNNNYGYTF.

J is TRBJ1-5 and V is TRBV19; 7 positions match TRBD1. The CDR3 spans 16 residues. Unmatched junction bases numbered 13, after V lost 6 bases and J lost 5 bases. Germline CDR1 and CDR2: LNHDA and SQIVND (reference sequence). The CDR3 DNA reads TGTGCCAGTAGGCTATGGGCGCAGGGGGATTATCAGCCCCAGCATTTT. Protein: CASRLWAQGDYQPQHF.

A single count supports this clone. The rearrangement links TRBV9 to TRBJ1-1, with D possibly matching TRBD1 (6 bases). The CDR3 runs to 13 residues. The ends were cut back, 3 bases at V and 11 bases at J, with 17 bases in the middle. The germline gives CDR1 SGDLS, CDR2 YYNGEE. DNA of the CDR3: TGTGCCAGCAGCGAGACAGGTTTCTCGGGCGCTTTCTTT. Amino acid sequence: CASSETGFSGAFF.

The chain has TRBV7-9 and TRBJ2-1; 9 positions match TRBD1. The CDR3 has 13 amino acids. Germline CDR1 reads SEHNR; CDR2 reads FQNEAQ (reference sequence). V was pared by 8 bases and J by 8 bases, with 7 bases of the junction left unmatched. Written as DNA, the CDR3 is TGTGCCAGCGGGACAGGGCAGAAGGATGAGCAGTTCTTC. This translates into CASGTGQKDEQFF.

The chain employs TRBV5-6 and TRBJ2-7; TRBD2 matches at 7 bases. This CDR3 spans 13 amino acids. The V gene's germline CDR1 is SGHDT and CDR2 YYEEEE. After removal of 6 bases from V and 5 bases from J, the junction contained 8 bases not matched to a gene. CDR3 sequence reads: CASTAGEKDEQYV. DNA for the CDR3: TGTGCCAGCACCGCGGGGGAAAAGGACGAGCAGTACGTC.

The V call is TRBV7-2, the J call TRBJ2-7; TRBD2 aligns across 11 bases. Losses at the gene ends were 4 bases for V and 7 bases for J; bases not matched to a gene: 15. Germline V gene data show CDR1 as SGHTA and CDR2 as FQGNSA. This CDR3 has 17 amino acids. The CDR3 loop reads CASSSRSLAGGSREQYF. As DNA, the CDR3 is TGTGCCAGCAGCTCACGGAGCCTAGCGGGAGGTAGCAGGGAGCAGTACTTC.

The CDR3 DNA sequence: TGTGCCAGTTCCAGTCGTCAGCCCCAGCATTTT. This codes for CASSSRQPQHF. The chain carries TRBV19 and TRBJ1-5; D is uncertain. The CDR3 length is 11 residues. Per germline, CDR1 LNHDA and CDR2 SQIVND (reference sequence). Trimming removed 8 bases at V and 6 bases at J, with 8 bases between.

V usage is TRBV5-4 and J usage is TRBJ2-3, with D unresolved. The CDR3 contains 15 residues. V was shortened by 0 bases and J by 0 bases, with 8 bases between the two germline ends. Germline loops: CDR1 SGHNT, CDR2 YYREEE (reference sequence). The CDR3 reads CASSLEQISTDTQYF. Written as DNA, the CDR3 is TGTGCCAGCAGCTTGGAACAAATCAGCACAGATACGCAGTATTTT. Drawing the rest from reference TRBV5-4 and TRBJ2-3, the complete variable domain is ETGVTQSPTHLIKTRGQQVTLRCSSQSGHNTVSWYQQALGQGPQFIFQYYREEENGRGNFPPRFSGLQFPNYSSELNVNALELDDSALYLCASSLEQISTDTQYFGPGTRLTVL.

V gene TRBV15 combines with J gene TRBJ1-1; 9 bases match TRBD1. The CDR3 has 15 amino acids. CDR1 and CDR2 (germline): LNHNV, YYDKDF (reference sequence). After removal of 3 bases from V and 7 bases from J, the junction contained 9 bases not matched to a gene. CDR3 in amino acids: CATSSLQGARIEAFF. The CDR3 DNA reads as TGTGCCACCAGCAGCCTACAGGGGGCTCGGATTGAAGCTTTCTTT.

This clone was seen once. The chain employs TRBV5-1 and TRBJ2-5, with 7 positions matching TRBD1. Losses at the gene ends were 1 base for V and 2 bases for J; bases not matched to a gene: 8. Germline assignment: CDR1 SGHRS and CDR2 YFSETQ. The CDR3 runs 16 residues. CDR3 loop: CASSLSRQGLQETQYF. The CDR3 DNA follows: TGCGCCAGCAGCTTGAGCAGACAGGGCCTACAAGAGACCCAGTACTTC.

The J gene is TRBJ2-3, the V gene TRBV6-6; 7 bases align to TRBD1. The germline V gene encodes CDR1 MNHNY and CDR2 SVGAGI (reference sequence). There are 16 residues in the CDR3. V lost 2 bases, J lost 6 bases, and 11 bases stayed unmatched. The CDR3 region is CASSYTQGSAVDTQYF. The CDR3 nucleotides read TGTGCCAGCAGTTACACACAGGGGTCCGCGGTGGATACGCAGTATTTT.

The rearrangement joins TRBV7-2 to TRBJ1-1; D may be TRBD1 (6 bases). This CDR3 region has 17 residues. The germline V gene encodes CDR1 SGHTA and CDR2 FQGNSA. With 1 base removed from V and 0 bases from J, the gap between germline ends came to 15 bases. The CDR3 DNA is TGTGCCAGCAGCTTAGGGCAGGGGCGCTCCATGAACACTGAAGCTTTCTTT. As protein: CASSLGQGRSMNTEAFF.

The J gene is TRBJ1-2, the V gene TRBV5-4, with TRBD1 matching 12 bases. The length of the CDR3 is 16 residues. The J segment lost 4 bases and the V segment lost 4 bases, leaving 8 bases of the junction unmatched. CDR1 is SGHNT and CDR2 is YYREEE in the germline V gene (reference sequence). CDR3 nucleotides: TGTGCCAGCAGCAAGGGACAGGGGGCGCAGAGCTATGGCTACACCTTC. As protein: CASSKGQGAQSYGYTF. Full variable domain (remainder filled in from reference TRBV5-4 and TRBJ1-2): ETGVTQSPTHLIKTRGQQVTLRCSSQSGHNTVSWYQQALGQGPQFIFQYYREEENGRGNFPPRFSGLQFPNYSSELNVNALELDDSALYLCASSKGQGAQSYGYTFGSGTRLTVV.

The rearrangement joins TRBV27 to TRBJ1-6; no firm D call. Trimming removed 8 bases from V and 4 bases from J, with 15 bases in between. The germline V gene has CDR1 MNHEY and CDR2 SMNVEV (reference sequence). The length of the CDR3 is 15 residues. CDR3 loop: CASGGSPGYNSPLHF. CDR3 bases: TGTGCCAGCGGCGGGTCACCGGGGTATAATTCACCCCTCCACTTT.

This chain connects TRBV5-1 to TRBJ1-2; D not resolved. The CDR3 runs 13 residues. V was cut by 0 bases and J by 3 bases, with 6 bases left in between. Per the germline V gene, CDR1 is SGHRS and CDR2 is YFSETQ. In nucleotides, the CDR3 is TGCGCCAGCAGCTTGGATCAATACTATGGCTACACCTTC. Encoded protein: CASSLDQYYGYTF.

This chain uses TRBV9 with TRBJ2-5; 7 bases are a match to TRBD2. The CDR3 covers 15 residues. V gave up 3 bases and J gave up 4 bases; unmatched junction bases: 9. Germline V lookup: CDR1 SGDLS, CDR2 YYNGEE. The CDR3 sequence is CASSGGGSGGETQYF. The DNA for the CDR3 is TGTGCCAGCAGCGGGGGGGGTTCCGGGGGAGAGACCCAGTACTTC.

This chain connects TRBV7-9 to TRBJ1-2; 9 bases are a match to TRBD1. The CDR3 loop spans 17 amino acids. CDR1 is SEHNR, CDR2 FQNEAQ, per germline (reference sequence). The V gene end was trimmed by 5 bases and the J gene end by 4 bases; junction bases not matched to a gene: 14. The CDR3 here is CASSPSGTGYSTYGYTF. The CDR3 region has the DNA TGTGCCAGCAGCCCATCCGGGACAGGGTATAGTACCTATGGCTACACCTTC.

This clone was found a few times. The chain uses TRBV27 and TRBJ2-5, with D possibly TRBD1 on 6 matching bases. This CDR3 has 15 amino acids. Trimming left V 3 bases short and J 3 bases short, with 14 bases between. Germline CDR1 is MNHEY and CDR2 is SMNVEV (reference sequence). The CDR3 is CASSFVGGWEETQYF. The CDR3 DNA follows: TGTGCCAGCAGTTTTGTAGGGGGATGGGAAGAGACCCAGTACTTC.

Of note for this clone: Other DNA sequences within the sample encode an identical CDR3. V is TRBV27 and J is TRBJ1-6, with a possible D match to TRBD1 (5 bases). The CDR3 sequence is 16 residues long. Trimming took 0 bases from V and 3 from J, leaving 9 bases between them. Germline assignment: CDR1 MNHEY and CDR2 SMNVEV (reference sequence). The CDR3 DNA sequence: TGTGCCAGCAGTTTATCCAGGGTCAGCTATAATTCACCCCTCCACTTT. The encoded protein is CASSLSRVSYNSPLHF.

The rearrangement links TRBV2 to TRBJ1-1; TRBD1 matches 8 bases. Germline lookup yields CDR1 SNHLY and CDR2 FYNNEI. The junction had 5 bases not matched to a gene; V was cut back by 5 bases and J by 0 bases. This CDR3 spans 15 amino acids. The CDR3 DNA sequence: TGTGCCAGCAGTTATAGGACAGGGATGAACACTGAAGCTTTCTTT. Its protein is CASSYRTGMNTEAFF.

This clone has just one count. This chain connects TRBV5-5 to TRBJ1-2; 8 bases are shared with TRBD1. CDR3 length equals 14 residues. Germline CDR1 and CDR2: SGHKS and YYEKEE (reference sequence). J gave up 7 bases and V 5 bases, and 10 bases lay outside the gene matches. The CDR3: CASSSPDRATGYTF. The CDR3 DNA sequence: TGTGCCAGCAGTTCTCCGGACAGGGCGACTGGCTACACCTTC.

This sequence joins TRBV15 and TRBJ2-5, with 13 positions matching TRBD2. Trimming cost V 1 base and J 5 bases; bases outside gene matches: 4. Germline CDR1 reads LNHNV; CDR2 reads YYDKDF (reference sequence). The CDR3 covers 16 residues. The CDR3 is CATSRGLAGGEETQYF. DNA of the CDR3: TGTGCCACCAGCAGAGGACTAGCGGGAGGTGAGGAGACCCAGTACTTC.

CDR3 region: CASSLALGSSGWETQYF. DNA of the CDR3: TGTGCCAGCAGCTTAGCGCTCGGAAGTAGCGGATGGGAGACCCAGTACTTC. The chain links TRBV7-8 to TRBJ2-5; tentatively, D is TRBD2 (6 bases). Trimming removed 0 bases from V and 5 bases from J, with 19 bases in between. Per the germline V gene, CDR1 is SGHVS and CDR2 is FQNEAQ. CDR3 size: 17 residues.

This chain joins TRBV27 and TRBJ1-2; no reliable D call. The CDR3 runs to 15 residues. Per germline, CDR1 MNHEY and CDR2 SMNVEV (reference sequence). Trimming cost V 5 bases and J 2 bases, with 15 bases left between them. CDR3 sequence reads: CASSPSTDNNYGYTF. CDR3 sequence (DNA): TGTGCCAGCAGTCCTAGCACCGACAACAACTATGGCTACACCTTC.